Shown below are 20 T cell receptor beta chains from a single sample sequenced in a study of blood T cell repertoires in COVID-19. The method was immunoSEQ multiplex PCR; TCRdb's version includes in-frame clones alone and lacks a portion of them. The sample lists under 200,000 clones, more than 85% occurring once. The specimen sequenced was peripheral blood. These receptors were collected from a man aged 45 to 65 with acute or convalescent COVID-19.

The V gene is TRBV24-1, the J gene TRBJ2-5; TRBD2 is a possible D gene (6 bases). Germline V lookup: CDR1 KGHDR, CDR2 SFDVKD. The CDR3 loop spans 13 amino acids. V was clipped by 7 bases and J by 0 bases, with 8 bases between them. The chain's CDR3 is CATRGGDQETQYF. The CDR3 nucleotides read TGTGCCACCAGGGGGGGTGACCAAGAGACCCAGTACTTC.

The CDR3 region has the DNA TGTGCCAGCAGCTTAGCCATGAGCTCCTACAATGAGCAGTTCTTC. It encodes CASSLAMSSYNEQFF. The rearrangement uses TRBV7-2 and TRBJ2-1; D not resolved. Trimming took off 0 bases at V and 0 bases at J, with 6 bases between the two ends. Germline V gene data show CDR1 as SGHTA and CDR2 as FQGNSA. The CDR3 extends over 15 amino acids.

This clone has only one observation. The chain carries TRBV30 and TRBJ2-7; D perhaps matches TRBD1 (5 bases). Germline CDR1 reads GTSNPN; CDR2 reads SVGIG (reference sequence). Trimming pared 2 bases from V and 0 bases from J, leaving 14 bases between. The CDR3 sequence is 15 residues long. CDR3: CAWSPKGMSSYEQYV. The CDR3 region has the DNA TGTGCCTGGAGTCCCAAGGGGATGAGCTCCTACGAGCAGTACGTC.

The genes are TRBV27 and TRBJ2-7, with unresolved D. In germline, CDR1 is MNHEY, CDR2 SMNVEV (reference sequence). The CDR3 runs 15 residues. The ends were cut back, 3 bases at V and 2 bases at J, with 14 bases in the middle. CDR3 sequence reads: CASSFNRVMAYEQYF. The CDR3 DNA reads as TGTGCCAGCAGTTTCAATCGAGTGATGGCCTACGAGCAGTACTTC.

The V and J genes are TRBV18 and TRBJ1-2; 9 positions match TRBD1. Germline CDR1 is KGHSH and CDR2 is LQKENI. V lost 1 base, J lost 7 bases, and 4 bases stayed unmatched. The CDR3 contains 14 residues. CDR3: CASSPRGDRVGYTF. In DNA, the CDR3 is TGTGCCAGCTCACCACGAGGGGACAGGGTTGGCTACACCTTC.

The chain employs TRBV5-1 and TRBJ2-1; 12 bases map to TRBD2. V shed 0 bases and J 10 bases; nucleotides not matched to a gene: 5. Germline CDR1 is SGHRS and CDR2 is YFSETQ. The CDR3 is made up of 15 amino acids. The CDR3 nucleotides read TGCGCCAGCAGCTTGGCCGGGACTAGCGGGCGGGAGCAGTTCTTC. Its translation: CASSLAGTSGREQFF.

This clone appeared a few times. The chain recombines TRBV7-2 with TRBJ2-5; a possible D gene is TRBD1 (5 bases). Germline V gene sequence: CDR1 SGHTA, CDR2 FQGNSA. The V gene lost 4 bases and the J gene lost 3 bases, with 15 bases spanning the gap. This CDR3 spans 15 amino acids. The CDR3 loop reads CASSYKGWAEETQYF. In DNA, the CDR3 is TGTGCCAGCAGCTACAAGGGGTGGGCGGAAGAGACCCAGTACTTC.

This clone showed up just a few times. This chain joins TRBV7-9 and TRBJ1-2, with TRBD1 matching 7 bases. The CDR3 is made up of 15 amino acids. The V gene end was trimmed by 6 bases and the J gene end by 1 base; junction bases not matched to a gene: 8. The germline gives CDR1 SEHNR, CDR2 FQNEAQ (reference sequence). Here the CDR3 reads CASRRRDSINYGYTF. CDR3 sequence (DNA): TGTGCCAGCAGGCGCCGGGACAGTATTAACTATGGCTACACCTTC.

The CDR3 bases are TGCGCCAGCAGTATAGCGGGAGCGCCAGATACGCAGTATTTT. It specifies CASSIAGAPDTQYF. This rearrangement joins TRBV5-1 to TRBJ2-3, with 9 bases matching TRBD2. The ends lost 5 bases at V and 4 bases at J; junction bases unmatched: 5. CDR3 length equals 14 residues. Germline V gene sequence: CDR1 SGHRS, CDR2 YFSETQ.

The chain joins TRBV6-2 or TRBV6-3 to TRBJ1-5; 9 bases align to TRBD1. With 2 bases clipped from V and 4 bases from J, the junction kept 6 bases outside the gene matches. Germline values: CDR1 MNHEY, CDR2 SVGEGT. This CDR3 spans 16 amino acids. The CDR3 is CASSYPPGQGNQPQHF. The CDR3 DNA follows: TGTGCCAGCAGTTACCCCCCGGGACAGGGTAATCAGCCCCAGCATTTT.

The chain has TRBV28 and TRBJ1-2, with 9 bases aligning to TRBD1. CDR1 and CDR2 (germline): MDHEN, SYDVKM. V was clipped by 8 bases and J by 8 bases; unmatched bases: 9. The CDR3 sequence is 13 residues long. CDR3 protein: CASGLQGARGYTF. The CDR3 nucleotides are TGTGCCAGCGGCTTACAGGGGGCGAGAGGCTACACCTTC.

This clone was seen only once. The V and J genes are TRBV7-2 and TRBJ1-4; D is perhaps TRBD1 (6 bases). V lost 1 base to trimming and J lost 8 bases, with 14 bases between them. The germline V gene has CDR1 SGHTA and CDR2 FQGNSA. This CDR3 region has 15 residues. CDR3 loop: CASSLVRGAGEKLFF. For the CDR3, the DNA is TGTGCCAGCAGCTTAGTACGGGGGGCTGGCGAAAAACTGTTTTTT.

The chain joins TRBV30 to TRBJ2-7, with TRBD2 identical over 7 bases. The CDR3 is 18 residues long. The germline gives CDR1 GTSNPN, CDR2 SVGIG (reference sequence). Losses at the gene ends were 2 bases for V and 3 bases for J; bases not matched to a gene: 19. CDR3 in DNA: TGTGCCTGGAGTCCCGGAGTCCTGGGCAGCGGGACTGGCTACGAGCAGTACTTC. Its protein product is CAWSPGVLGSGTGYEQYF.

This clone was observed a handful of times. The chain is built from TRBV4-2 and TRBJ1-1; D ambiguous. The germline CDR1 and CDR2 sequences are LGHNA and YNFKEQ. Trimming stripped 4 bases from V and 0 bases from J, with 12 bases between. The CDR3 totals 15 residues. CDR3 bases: TGTGCCAGCAGCCCCGAGCAACCCCTGAACACTGAAGCTTTCTTT. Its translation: CASSPEQPLNTEAFF.

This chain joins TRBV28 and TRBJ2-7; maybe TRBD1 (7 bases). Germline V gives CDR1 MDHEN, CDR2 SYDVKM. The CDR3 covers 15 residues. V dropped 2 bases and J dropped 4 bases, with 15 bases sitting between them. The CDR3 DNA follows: TGTGCCAGCAGTTTAGCTTCGACAGGGAGGTACGAGCAGTACTTC. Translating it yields CASSLASTGRYEQYF.

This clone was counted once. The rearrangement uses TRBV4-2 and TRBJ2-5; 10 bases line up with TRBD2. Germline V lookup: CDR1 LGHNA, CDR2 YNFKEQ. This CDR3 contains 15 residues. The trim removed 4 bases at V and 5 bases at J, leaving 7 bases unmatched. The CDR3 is CASSPSGGAGETQYF. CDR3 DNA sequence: TGTGCCAGCAGCCCCAGCGGGGGGGCCGGGGAGACCCAGTACTTC.

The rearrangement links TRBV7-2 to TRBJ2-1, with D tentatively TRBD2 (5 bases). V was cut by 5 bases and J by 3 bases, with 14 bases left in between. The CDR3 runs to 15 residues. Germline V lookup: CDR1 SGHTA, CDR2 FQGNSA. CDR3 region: CASSQDLGVYNEQFF. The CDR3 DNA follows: TGTGCCAGCAGCCAAGACCTCGGGGTCTACAATGAGCAGTTCTTC.

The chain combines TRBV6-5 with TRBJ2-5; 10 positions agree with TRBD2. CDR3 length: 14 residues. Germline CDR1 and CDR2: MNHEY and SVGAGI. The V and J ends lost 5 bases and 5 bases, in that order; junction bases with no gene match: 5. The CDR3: CASSSGGAGETQYF. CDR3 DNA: TGTGCCAGCAGTAGCGGGGGGGCCGGGGAGACCCAGTACTTC.

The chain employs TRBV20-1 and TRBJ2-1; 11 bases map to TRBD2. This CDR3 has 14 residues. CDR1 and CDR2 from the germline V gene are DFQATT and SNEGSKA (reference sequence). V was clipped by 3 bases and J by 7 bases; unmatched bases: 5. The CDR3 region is CSASRLAGGNEQFF. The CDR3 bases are TGCAGTGCTAGTAGGCTAGCGGGGGGTAATGAGCAGTTCTTC.

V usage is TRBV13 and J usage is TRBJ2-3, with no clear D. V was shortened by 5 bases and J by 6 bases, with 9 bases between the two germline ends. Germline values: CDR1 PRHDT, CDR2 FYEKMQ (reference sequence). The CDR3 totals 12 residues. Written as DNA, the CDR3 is TGTGCCAGCAGCCCTCGCGCTGATACGCAGTATTTT. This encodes CASSPRADTQYF.